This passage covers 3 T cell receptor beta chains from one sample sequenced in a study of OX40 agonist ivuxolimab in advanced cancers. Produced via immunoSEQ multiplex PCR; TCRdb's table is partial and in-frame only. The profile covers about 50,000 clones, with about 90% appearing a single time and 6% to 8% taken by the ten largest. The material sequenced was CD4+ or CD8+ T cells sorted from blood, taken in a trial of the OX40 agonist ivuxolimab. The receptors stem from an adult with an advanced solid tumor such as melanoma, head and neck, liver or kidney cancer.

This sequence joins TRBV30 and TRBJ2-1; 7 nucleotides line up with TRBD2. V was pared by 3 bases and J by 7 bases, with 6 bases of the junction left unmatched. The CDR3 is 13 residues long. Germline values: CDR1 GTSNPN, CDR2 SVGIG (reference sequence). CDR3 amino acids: CAWSSGGNNEQFF. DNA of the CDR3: TGTGCCTGGAGCTCCGGGGGGAATAATGAGCAGTTCTTC. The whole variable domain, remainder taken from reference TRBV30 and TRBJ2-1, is SQTIHQWPATLVQPVGSPLSLECTVEGTSNPNLYWYRQAAGRGLQLLFYSVGIGQISSEVPQNLSASRPQDRQFILSSKKLLLSDSGFYLCAWSSGGNNEQFFGPGTRLTVL.

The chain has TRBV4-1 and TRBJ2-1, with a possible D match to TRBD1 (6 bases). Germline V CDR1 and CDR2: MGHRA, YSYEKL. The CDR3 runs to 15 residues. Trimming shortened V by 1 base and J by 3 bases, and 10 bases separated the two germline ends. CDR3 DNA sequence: TGCGCCAGCAGCCAAGGGGGACACCTCTACAATGAGCAGTTCTTC. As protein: CASSQGGHLYNEQFF.

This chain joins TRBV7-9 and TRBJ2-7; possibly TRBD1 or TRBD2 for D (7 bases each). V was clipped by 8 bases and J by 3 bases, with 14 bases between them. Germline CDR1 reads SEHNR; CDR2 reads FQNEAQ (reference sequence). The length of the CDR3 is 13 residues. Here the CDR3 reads CASAGGALYEQYV. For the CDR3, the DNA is TGTGCCAGCGCAGGGGGGGCCCTCTACGAGCAGTACGTC.